The rows below give T cell receptor beta chains drawn from one sample of a study of CD8+ T cells in alopecia areata. Assay: immunoSEQ multiplex PCR; the TCRdb copy retains only in-frame clones and omits some. The profile shows hundreds of thousands of clones, approximately 60% of them singletons. Sequenced material: CD4+ T cells sorted from blood, taken at week 52, from a patient treated with tofacitinib. The receptors derive from a human donor with alopecia areata. Each CDR3 is given with its conserved first and last residue. The D gene is left open where the match is weak. For some rows the clone size is stated as once, few or many, or as a class when expanded; others skip it.

clone_size: NA; d_call: TRBD2; v_call: TRBV5-4; j_call: TRBJ2-3; cdr3_nt: TGTGCCAGCAGCCGCGGACTAGCGGGGGTTATGCTGACAGATACGCAGTATTTT; cdr3_aa: CASSRGLAGVMLTDTQYF
clone_size: NA; d_call: NA; v_call: TRBV29-1; j_call: TRBJ2-2; cdr3_nt: TGCAGCGTTGCAGGAATCGGGGAGCTGTTTTTT; cdr3_aa: CSVAGIGELFF
clone_size: NA; d_call: NA; v_call: TRBV29-1; j_call: TRBJ1-1; cdr3_nt: TGCAGCGTTGCTACAGGGATAATGAACACTGAAGCTTTCTTT; cdr3_aa: CSVATGIMNTEAFF
clone_size: NA; d_call: TRBD1; v_call: TRBV4-2; j_call: TRBJ2-6; cdr3_nt: TGTGCCAGCAGCCGATCCGGGACAGGGTCTGGGGCCAACGTCCTGACTTTC; cdr3_aa: CASSRSGTGSGANVLTF
clone_size: NA; d_call: TRBD1; v_call: TRBV4-3; j_call: TRBJ1-1; cdr3_nt: TGCGCCAGCAGCTACAGGGGACCGAACACTGAAGCTTTCTTT; cdr3_aa: CASSYRGPNTEAFF
clone_size: few; d_call: NA; v_call: TRBV29-1; j_call: TRBJ2-7; cdr3_nt: TGCAGCGCCGAAGTACAGGCTCCCTACGAGCAGTACTTC; cdr3_aa: CSAEVQAPYEQYF
clone_size: NA; d_call: NA; v_call: TRBV30; j_call: TRBJ1-1; cdr3_nt: TGTGCCTGGCATAGGGGGACTGAAGCTTTCTTT; cdr3_aa: CAWHRGTEAFF
clone_size: NA; d_call: NA; v_call: TRBV18; j_call: TRBJ2-7; cdr3_nt: TGTGCCAGCTCGGGTTCAGTGCAATCCTACGAGCAGTACTTC; cdr3_aa: CASSGSVQSYEQYF
clone_size: few; d_call: NA; v_call: TRBV5-1; j_call: TRBJ1-2; cdr3_nt: TGCGCCAGCAGCTTCCGGGACACGTATGGCTACACCTTC; cdr3_aa: CASSFRDTYGYTF
clone_size: few; d_call: TRBD1; v_call: TRBV29-1; j_call: TRBJ2-5; cdr3_nt: TGCAGCGTTGTTCGTCAGGGGGCGGGTGAGACCCAGTACTTC; cdr3_aa: CSVVRQGAGETQYF
clone_size: NA; d_call: NA; v_call: TRBV6-6; j_call: TRBJ2-5; cdr3_nt: TGTGCCACCGCTAACGCGGGACAGCGAGAGACCCAGTACTTC; cdr3_aa: CATANAGQRETQYF
clone_size: NA; d_call: TRBD1; v_call: TRBV9; j_call: TRBJ1-3; cdr3_nt: TGTGCCAGCAGCGGCGGGACAGCTGGAAACACCATATATTTT; cdr3_aa: CASSGGTAGNTIYF
clone_size: NA; d_call: TRBD1; v_call: TRBV10-3; j_call: TRBJ2-7; cdr3_nt: TGTGCCATCAAGATTGGACAGGGCCACGAGCAGTACTTC; cdr3_aa: CAIKIGQGHEQYF
clone_size: few; d_call: NA; v_call: TRBV7-9; j_call: TRBJ2-5; cdr3_nt: TGTGCCAGCAAACAAGGAGAGACCCAGTACTTC; cdr3_aa: CASKQGETQYF
clone_size: NA; d_call: TRBD1; v_call: TRBV5-1; j_call: TRBJ1-5; cdr3_nt: TGCGCCAGCAGCTTGGGGGACAGGGGACAGCCCCAGCATTTT; cdr3_aa: CASSLGDRGQPQHF
clone_size: NA; d_call: TRBD1; v_call: TRBV7-6; j_call: TRBJ1-6; cdr3_nt: TGTGCCAGCAGCTTAGTAGCGGGACAGGGAAATTCACCCCTCCACTTT; cdr3_aa: CASSLVAGQGNSPLHF